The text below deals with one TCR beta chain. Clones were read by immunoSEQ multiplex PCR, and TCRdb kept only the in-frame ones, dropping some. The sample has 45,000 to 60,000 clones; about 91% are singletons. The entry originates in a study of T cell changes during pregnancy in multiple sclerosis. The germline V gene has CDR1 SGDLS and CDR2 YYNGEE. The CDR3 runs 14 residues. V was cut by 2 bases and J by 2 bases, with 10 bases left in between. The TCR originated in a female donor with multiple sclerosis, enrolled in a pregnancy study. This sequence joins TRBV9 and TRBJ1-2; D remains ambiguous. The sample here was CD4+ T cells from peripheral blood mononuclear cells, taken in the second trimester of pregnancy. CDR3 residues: CASSVDLSNYGYTF. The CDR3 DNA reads TGTGCCAGCAGCGTTGACTTATCAAACTATGGCTACACCTTC.